These T cell receptor beta chains were read from a single sample in a study of blood T cell repertoires in COVID-19. The repertoire was sequenced with immunoSEQ multiplex PCR; TCRdb's copy has only in-frame clones and lacks some. The table has 150,000 to 200,000 clones, more than 75% seen once; the top ten hold roughly 1.2%. The material sequenced was PBMCs or T cells enriched from blood (not recorded which). These receptors all stem from a human donor with acute COVID-19. The donor label of this sample is uncertain. CDR3s include the opening cysteine and the closing phenylalanine or tryptophan. Each record gives: D gene, J gene, V gene, CDR3 protein, CDR3 DNA. The D gene is left open where the match is weak.

. | TRBJ1-5 | TRBV5-6 | CASSPGLVQPQHF | TGTGCCAGCAGCCCGGGGTTGGTTCAGCCCCAGCATTTT
TRBD2 | TRBJ2-2 | TRBV11-2 | CASGRTSGGRSTGELFF | TGTGCCAGCGGCAGGACTAGCGGGGGGCGCAGCACCGGGGAGCTGTTTTTT
. | TRBJ2-3 | TRBV19 | CASSIASTDTQYF | TGTGCCAGTAGTATAGCGAGCACAGATACGCAGTATTTT
. | TRBJ1-2 | TRBV15 | CATSRDGRGTNYGYTF | TGTGCCACCAGCAGAGATGGGCGGGGGACCAACTATGGCTACACCTTC
. | TRBJ1-2 | TRBV7-9 | CASSFGTSNYGYTF | TGTGCCAGCAGCTTCGGGACATCTAACTATGGCTACACCTTC
. | TRBJ1-4 | TRBV15 | CATSRGGAWGVNEKLFF | TGTGCCACCAGCAGAGGTGGGGCTTGGGGGGTCAATGAAAAACTGTTTTTT
. | TRBJ1-1 | TRBV3-1/TRBV3-2 | CASSQDTRNTEAFF | TGTGCCAGCAGCCAAGATACGAGGAACACTGAAGCTTTCTTT
. | TRBJ2-7 | TRBV12-5 | CASGPRSSYEQYF | TGTGCTAGTGGTCCTAGGAGCTCCTACGAGCAGTACTTC
. | TRBJ2-2 | TRBV25-1 | CASSEEFGTGELFF | TGTGCCAGCAGTGAGGAGTTCGGCACCGGGGAGCTGTTTTTT
TRBD1 | TRBJ1-2 | TRBV24-1 | CATSDLGDRGLYGYTF | TGTGCCACCAGTGATTTGGGGGACAGGGGGCTGTATGGCTACACCTTC
. | TRBJ1-1 | TRBV6-5 | CASSYSLRGTEAFF | TGTGCCAGCAGTTACAGTTTGCGGGGAACTGAAGCTTTCTTT